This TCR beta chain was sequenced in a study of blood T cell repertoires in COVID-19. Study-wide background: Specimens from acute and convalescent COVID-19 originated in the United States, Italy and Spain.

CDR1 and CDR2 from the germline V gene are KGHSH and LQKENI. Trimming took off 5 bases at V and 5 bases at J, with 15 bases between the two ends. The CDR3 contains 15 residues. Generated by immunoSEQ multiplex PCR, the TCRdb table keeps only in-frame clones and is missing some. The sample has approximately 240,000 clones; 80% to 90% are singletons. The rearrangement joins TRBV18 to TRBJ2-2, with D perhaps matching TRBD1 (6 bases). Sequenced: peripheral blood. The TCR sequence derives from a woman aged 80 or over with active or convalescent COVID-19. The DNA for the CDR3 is TGTGCCAGCTCAACCACAGGGATCGGTACCGGGGAGCTGTTTTTT. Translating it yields CASSTTGIGTGELFF.